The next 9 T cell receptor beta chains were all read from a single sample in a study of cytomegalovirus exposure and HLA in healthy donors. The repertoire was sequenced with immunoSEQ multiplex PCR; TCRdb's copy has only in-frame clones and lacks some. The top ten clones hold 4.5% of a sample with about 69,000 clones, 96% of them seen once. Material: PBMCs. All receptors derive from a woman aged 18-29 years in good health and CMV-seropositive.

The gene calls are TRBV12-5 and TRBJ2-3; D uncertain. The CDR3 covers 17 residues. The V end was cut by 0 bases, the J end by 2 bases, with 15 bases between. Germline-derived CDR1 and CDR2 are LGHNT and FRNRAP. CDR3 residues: CASGLVRTLRNTDTQYF. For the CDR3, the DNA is TGTGCTAGTGGTTTGGTCCGTACATTGAGGAACACAGATACGCAGTATTTT.

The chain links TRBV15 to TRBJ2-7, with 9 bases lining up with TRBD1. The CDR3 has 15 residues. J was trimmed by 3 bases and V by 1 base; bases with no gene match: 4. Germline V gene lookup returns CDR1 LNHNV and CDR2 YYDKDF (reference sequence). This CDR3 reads CATSRGADRGYEQYF. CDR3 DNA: TGTGCCACCAGCAGAGGTGCGGACAGGGGCTACGAGCAGTACTTC.

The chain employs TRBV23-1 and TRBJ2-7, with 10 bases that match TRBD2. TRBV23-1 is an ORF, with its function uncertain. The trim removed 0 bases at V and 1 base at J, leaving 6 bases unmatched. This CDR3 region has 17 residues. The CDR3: CASSQSVEREGSYEQYF. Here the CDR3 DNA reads TGCGCCAGCAGTCAATCAGTTGAGCGGGAGGGATCCTACGAGCAGTACTTC.

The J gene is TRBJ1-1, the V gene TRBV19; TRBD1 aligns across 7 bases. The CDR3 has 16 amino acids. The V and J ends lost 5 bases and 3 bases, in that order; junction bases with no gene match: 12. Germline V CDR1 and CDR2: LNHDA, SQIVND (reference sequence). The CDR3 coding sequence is TGTGCCAGTAGTGATTCGACAGGGTATCTGGACACTGAAGCTTTCTTT. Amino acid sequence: CASSDSTGYLDTEAFF.

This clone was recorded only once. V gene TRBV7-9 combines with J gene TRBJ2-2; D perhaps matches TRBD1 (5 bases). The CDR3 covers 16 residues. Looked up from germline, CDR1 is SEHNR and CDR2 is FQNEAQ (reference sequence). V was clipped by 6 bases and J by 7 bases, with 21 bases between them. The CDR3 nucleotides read TGTGCCAGCAGGTTCACGGTGGGGCGGTTCGGCGGGGAGCTGTTTTTT. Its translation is CASRFTVGRFGGELFF.

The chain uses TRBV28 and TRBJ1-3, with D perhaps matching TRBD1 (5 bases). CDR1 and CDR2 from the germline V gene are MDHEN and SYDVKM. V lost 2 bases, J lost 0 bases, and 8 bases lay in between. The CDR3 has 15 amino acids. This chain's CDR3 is CASSLKGISGNTIYF. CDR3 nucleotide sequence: TGTGCCAGCAGTTTAAAGGGGATCTCTGGAAACACCATATATTTT.

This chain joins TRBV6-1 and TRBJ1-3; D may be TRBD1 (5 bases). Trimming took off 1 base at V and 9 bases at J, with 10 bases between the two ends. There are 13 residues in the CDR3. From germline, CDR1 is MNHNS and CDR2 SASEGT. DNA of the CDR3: TGTGCCAGCAGTGAAGGTGGACACATCACCATATATTTT. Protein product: CASSEGGHITIYF.

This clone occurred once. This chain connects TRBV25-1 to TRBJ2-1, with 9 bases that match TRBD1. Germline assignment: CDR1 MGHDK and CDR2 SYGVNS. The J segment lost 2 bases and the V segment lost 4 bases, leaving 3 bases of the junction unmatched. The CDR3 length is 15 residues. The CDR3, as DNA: TGTGCCAGCAGTGGGGACAGGGAGACCTACAATGAGCAGTTCTTC. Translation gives CASSGDRETYNEQFF.

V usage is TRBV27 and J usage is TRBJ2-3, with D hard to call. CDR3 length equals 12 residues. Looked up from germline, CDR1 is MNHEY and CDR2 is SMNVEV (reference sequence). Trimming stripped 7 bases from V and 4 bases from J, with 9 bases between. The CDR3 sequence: CASTSNADTQYF. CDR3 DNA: TGTGCCAGCACTAGTAACGCAGATACGCAGTATTTT.